This T cell receptor beta chain was identified during a study of PD-1 blockade in classical Hodgkin lymphoma. General observations from the study: The diversity seen at baseline in complete responders resembled that of newly diagnosed patients. Patients starting nivolumab under 1 year after ASCT were excluded.

The assay was immunoSEQ multiplex PCR, and TCRdb's table has in-frame clones only and misses some. The sample lists 15,000 to 20,000 clones; roughly 82% were seen once. Brentuximab vedotin exposure varied, and every patient relapsed after autologous stem cell transplantation. About this clone: What it binds is unknown.

Germline CDR1 is MGHRA and CDR2 is YSYEKL. Germline trimming cut 5 bases from V and 2 bases from J; bases unmatched to any gene: 7. The CDR3 sequence is 15 residues long. The chain joins TRBV4-1 to TRBJ2-7, with 9 bases aligning to TRBD1. The sample in question was peripheral blood mononuclear cells (PBMCs), obtained before the second cycle of nivolumab. This receptor was obtained from a human donor with classical Hodgkin lymphoma. CDR3 sequence: CASSAPGQGTYEQYF. The DNA of the CDR3 is TGCGCCAGCAGCGCACCGGGACAGGGAACCTACGAGCAGTACTTC.